This T cell receptor (beta chain) appears in the sequencing data of a study of monozygotic twins with inflammatory bowel disease (dated by TCRdb to between 2019 and 2020). In terms of the full investigation: A total of some 30 monozygotic twin pairs were included in the full study, comprising nine German pairs (four IBD-concordant, five IBD-discordant) and 19 IBD-discordant Danish pairs. Disease-associated traits were sought mainly through comparisons between IBD patients and their genetically identical healthy co-twins within discordant pairs. Each individual had, on average, about 151 000 unique TCRalpha sequences and 181 000 unique TCRbeta sequences available for analysis.

As for this clonotype: Its antigen is currently not known.

Library construction relied on 5' RACE. Preparation of each TCR library used around 3.5 ug of total RNA. cDNA was synthesized with SMARTScribe reverse transcriptase in eight separate reactions per sample. During cDNA synthesis, template switching was used to introduce unique molecular identifiers that contained a 6-nucleotide sample barcode. TCRalpha and TCRbeta cDNA was amplified in two nested PCRs of approximately 17 and 9 cycles, and bead purification was carried out after each PCR. Before amplification, the cDNA was treated with uracil DNA-glycosylase and purified using the QIAquick PCR purification kit. The second PCR was the step at which Illumina TruSeq-compatible adapters and sample-specific barcodes were added. Library quality and concentration were assessed using TapeStation and Qubit, and 5 ng of each library was pooled. Sequencing of the pooled libraries was done on an Illumina HiSeq2500 single-index Rapid Run using custom sequencing primers and 2 x 100 bp reads. As for the authors' bioinformatics: MiGEC version 1.2.6 was used for UMI-based consensus assembly to correct PCR and sequencing errors. MiXCR version 2.1.1 handled V(D)J alignment, clonotype assembly and CDR3 extraction. To normalise gene usage, clonotype sharing and MAIT/NKT TCR abundance, the top 1000, 10 000 and 20 000 clonotypes in each sample were analysed. Diversity was computed as the inverse Simpson index with the vegan R package after downsampling to 27 000 UMIs. Paired Mann-Whitney U tests on discordant twin pairs were used, with Benjamini-Hochberg multiple-testing correction. The reads went through TCRdb reprocessing, and each CDR3 protein sequence gets one entry with no DNA. These V and J calls derive from TCRdb rather than the authors' analysis. The sample table on file contains around 150,000 distinct CDR3 sequences. The top ten constitute approximately 3% of the sample.

The CDR3 runs 15 amino acids, cysteine and phenylalanine included. DNA is not recorded here. The germline V gene sets CDR1 to SGHTA and CDR2 to FQGNSA. General conclusions and limits of the study: No difference in repertoire similarity was observed between concordant and discordant twins, possibly owing to limited statistical power. Distinction between different T cell subtypes could not be achieved in the analysis. Differing immunosuppressive treatments among patients may have added background noise and inter-individual variability to the repertoires. The results gave no support for a single strong signal or clonotype linked to IBD. IBD patients had lower TCRbeta repertoire diversity, measured by the inverse Simpson index, than their healthy co-twins. Fewer clonotypes were shared with other individuals by IBD patients than by healthy twins, most markedly in patients showing signs of disease activity.

From each donor, a roughly 2.5 ml peripheral blood sample was drawn into PAXgene tubes and stored at -80 degrees C. Total RNA was isolated from whole blood with the PAXgene blood miRNA kit on an automated QIAcube, without T cell sorting. Peripheral blood from monozygotic twin pairs, either concordant or discordant for inflammatory bowel disease, underwent deep TCRalpha and TCRbeta repertoire profiling that used unique molecular barcoding. Smoking habits were recorded for all twin pairs, and individuals were classified as current, former or never smokers. The chain links TRBV7-2 with TRBJ2-3; lacking DNA, the TRBD2 call made by TCRdb goes unchecked. This TCR was recovered from a human donor with ulcerative colitis or Crohn's disease, or a healthy co-twin of an affected twin (not recorded which). Sequenced: blood. The CDR3 here reads CASSPSGGVTDTQYF.